This T cell receptor (beta chain) comes out of a study of blood T cells in healthy people across ages. Study in general: About one barcoded beta molecule per two T cells was the capture yield of template switching.

V dropped 2 bases and J dropped 7 bases, with 15 bases sitting between them. Germline loops: CDR1 LNHDA, CDR2 SQIVND (reference sequence). This CDR3 has 15 amino acids. Sample-barcoded 5' priming and a J-beta primer mix drove a second PCR of about 6 to 12 cycles. Each single sample gave us at least 2.5 million CDR3-containing paired-end reads. TCRdb reprocessed the 5' RACE reads with MiXCR, giving one entry per CDR3 protein. The sample lists around 1.7 million distinct CDR3 sequences, under 30% occurring once. Comment on this clonotype: What it binds is not known.

Study-level points and caveats: Higher naive T cell percentage went strongly together with higher TCR beta diversity. Nothing was known about donor CMV status, and this possibly confounded expanded clonotype changes.

The sequence came from a woman in her 30s in good health. The J gene is TRBJ1-5, the V gene TRBV19, with D possibly matching TRBD1 (5 bases). Source material: blood. This CDR3 is CASSIRGEGLQPQHF. CDR3 DNA sequence: TGTGCCAGTAGTATACGGGGAGAGGGGTTGCAGCCCCAGCATTTT.